One and the same sample provided the 14 T cell receptor beta chains below, sequenced in a study of PD-1 blockade in classical Hodgkin lymphoma. Regarding time point: newly diagnosed, previously untreated cHL patient sample. The authors purified CD4+ T cells from thawed PBMCs by magnetic negative selection. Sequenced by immunoSEQ multiplex PCR; TCRdb stores in-frame clones only, minus some. The sample gives approximately 25,000 clones, 91% of which show up once; 0.5% to 0.55% is in the top ten. The sequencing sample was made of CD4+ T cells from blood. These receptors were obtained from a human donor with classical Hodgkin lymphoma.

The CDR3 region is CASSDRGTEAFF. In nucleotides, the CDR3 is TGTGCCAGCAGCGATCGGGGCACTGAAGCTTTCTTT. V usage is TRBV7-2 and J usage is TRBJ1-1; D remains ambiguous. This CDR3 spans 12 amino acids. From germline, CDR1 is SGHTA and CDR2 FQGNSA. V lost 5 bases, J lost 4 bases, and 8 bases lay in between.

This chain joins TRBV5-3 and TRBJ1-6; TRBD1 matches at 7 bases. TRBV5-3 is filed as an ORF, its function uncertain. V was pared by 0 bases and J by 2 bases, with 5 bases of the junction left unmatched. The CDR3 is made up of 17 amino acids. The CDR3 sequence is CARSLGLGQAYNSPLHF. Here the CDR3 DNA reads TGTGCCAGAAGCTTGGGCCTAGGACAGGCCTATAATTCACCCCTCCACTTT.

This clone was seen just once. The V gene is TRBV7-9, the J gene TRBJ1-2; TRBD1 aligns across 12 bases. There are 14 residues in the CDR3. V gave up 5 bases and J gave up 7 bases; unmatched junction bases: 5. The germline V gene has CDR1 SEHNR and CDR2 FQNEAQ (reference sequence). The CDR3 DNA reads as TGTGCCAGCAGCCCGGGACAGGGGGCGGGTGGCTACACCTTC. This encodes CASSPGQGAGGYTF. Based on the CDR3 plus reference TRBV7-9 and TRBJ1-2, the full variable domain is DTGVSQNPRHKITKRGQNVTFRCDPISEHNRLYWYRQTLGQGPEFLTYFQNEAQLEKSRLLSDRFSAERPKGSFSTLEIQRTEQGDSAMYLCASSPGQGAGGYTFGSGTRLTVV.

This clone was found a few times. The J gene is TRBJ1-1, the V gene TRBV12-5; no definite D call. The length of the CDR3 is 11 residues. Germline CDR1 reads LGHNT; CDR2 reads FRNRAP. V lost 5 bases and J 7 bases, leaving 8 bases between the germline ends. The chain's CDR3 is CASGKRIEAFF. CDR3 sequence (DNA): TGTGCTAGTGGTAAAAGGATTGAAGCTTTCTTT.

The chain carries TRBV15 and TRBJ2-7, with 10 bases matching TRBD1. Germline V CDR1 and CDR2: LNHNV, YYDKDF (reference sequence). V was pared by 5 bases and J by 3 bases, with 4 bases of the junction left unmatched. The CDR3 contains 14 residues. The CDR3 sequence is CATSARDRGYEQYF. For the CDR3, the DNA is TGTGCCACCAGCGCCCGGGACAGGGGCTACGAGCAGTACTTC.

The rearrangement links TRBV18 to TRBJ1-2; 8 bases line up with TRBD1. The length of the CDR3 is 15 residues. J was trimmed by 3 bases and V by 4 bases; bases with no gene match: 7. CDR1 is KGHSH and CDR2 is LQKENI in the germline V gene. The CDR3 DNA reads as TGTGCCAGCTCACAAAATGCGGGACAGGACTATGGCTACACCTTC. Its translation: CASSQNAGQDYGYTF.

This clone has just a few counts. V usage is TRBV7-8 and J usage is TRBJ1-4, with 7 bases matching TRBD1. Germline V gene sequence: CDR1 SGHVS, CDR2 FQNEAQ. The CDR3 consists of 18 residues. Trimming took 0 bases from V and 0 from J; bases not matched to a gene: 7. The CDR3 DNA sequence: TGTGCCAGCAGCTTAGCCGGTGTAACAGGGGCAACTAATGAAAAACTGTTTTTT. Its translation is CASSLAGVTGATNEKLFF.

The sample holds a few counts of this clone. The chain carries TRBV7-9 and TRBJ1-6; D is ambiguous. The CDR3 covers 15 residues. The germline CDR1 and CDR2 sequences are SEHNR and FQNEAQ (reference sequence). With 5 bases removed from V and 6 bases from J, the gap between germline ends came to 14 bases. CDR3 DNA sequence: TGTGCCAGCAGCCCCGGTATGGGCGTTAATTCACCCCTCCACTTT. Translation gives CASSPGMGVNSPLHF. Filled out from reference TRBV7-9 and TRBJ1-6, the complete variable domain reads DTGVSQNPRHKITKRGQNVTFRCDPISEHNRLYWYRQTLGQGPEFLTYFQNEAQLEKSRLLSDRFSAERPKGSFSTLEIQRTEQGDSAMYLCASSPGMGVNSPLHFGNGTRLTVT.

The chain joins TRBV18 to TRBJ1-1; D gene uncertain. The CDR3 length is 14 residues. Germline V gene data show CDR1 as KGHSH and CDR2 as LQKENI. Trimming shortened V by 3 bases and J by 0 bases, and 8 bases separated the two germline ends. The DNA for the CDR3 is TGTGCCAGCTCACCGAATACAGTGAACACTGAAGCTTTCTTT. Amino acid sequence: CASSPNTVNTEAFF. The variable domain in full, completed from reference TRBV18 and TRBJ1-1, reads NAGVMQNPRHLVRRRGQEARLRCSPMKGHSHVYWYRQLPEEGLKFMVYLQKENIIDESGMPKERFSAEFPKEGPSILRIQQVVRGDSAAYFCASSPNTVNTEAFFGQGTRLTVV.

V usage is TRBV7-8 and J usage is TRBJ2-1; 7 nucleotides agree with TRBD2. The CDR3 covers 15 residues. The ends lost 2 bases at V and 5 bases at J; junction bases unmatched: 6. CDR1 is SGHVS and CDR2 is FQNEAQ in the germline V gene. CDR3 loop: CASSLNGGRNNEQFF. The CDR3, as DNA: TGTGCCAGCAGCTTAAACGGGGGGAGGAACAATGAGCAGTTCTTC.

V gene TRBV5-6 combines with J gene TRBJ2-3; D is ambiguous. This CDR3 comprises 13 residues. CDR1 SGHDT and CDR2 YYEEEE come from the germline V gene. Trimming took 4 bases from V and 2 from J, leaving 8 bases between them. The CDR3 here is CASSASTTDTQYF. The CDR3, as DNA: TGTGCCAGCAGCGCGAGTACCACAGATACGCAGTATTTT.

This clone was counted a single time. The chain links TRBV11-2 to TRBJ1-6; D is ambiguous. Trimming took off 0 bases at V and 10 bases at J, with 7 bases between the two ends. The CDR3 covers 13 residues. CDR1 and CDR2 from the germline V gene are SGHAT and FQNNGV. In DNA, the CDR3 is TGTGCCAGCAGCTTAGAACGCGGCTCACCCCTCCACTTT. Translation: CASSLERGSPLHF. Complete variable domain (other parts from reference TRBV11-2 and TRBJ1-6): EAGVAQSPRYKIIEKRQSVAFWCNPISGHATLYWYQQILGQGPKLLIQFQNNGVVDDSQLPKDRFSAERLKGVDSTLKIQPAKLEDSAVYLCASSLERGSPLHFGNGTRLTVT.

The chain carries TRBV5-1 and TRBJ2-7; a weak D match, TRBD2 (5 bases). Trimming pared 4 bases from V and 2 bases from J, leaving 7 bases between. Per germline, CDR1 SGHRS and CDR2 YFSETQ. The CDR3 sequence is 12 residues long. Written as DNA, the CDR3 is TGCGCCAGCAGCGAGGGCACCTACGAGCAGTACTTC. Translating gives CASSEGTYEQYF.

The rearrangement joins TRBV7-2 to TRBJ1-5; no clear D gene. The CDR3 contains 13 residues. CDR1 and CDR2 (germline): SGHTA, FQGNSA. V was pared by 5 bases and J by 9 bases, with 14 bases between. Here the CDR3 reads CASSPGRSGPQHF. The CDR3 DNA is TGTGCCAGCAGCCCCGGGCGGTCAGGGCCCCAGCATTTT.